The 26 T cell receptor beta chains listed next were all sequenced from one sample in a study of blood T cell repertoires in COVID-19. TCRdb keeps only in-frame clones here, not all; method: immunoSEQ multiplex PCR. Of tens of thousands of clones listed, more than 80% are singletons. Sequenced: peripheral blood. These receptors were taken from a woman of 80 years or more with acute or convalescent COVID-19.

The chain combines TRBV20-1 with TRBJ2-1; 15 bases fit TRBD2. CDR1 is DFQATT and CDR2 is SNEGSKA in the germline V gene (reference sequence). This CDR3 comprises 15 residues. J was trimmed by 8 bases and V by 3 bases; bases with no gene match: 5. The CDR3 DNA reads as TGCAGTGCTAGTGCCGGGACTAGCGGGAGGTATGAGCAGTTCTTC. Its translation is CSASAGTSGRYEQFF.

V and J are TRBV5-1 and TRBJ2-2; no definite D call. The CDR3 is 15 amino acids. The germline gives CDR1 SGHRS, CDR2 YFSETQ. Deletions cut 1 base from V and 0 bases from J, with 7 bases between. CDR3 DNA: TGCGCCAGCAGCTTGAACAGTGCGAACACCGGGGAGCTGTTTTTT. Protein sequence: CASSLNSANTGELFF.

The chain's CDR3 is CATSRASAGAYNEQFF. DNA for the CDR3: TGTGCCACCAGCAGAGCGTCAGCGGGAGCATACAATGAGCAGTTCTTC. The J gene is TRBJ2-1, the V gene TRBV15; 8 positions agree with TRBD2. Germline V gene lookup returns CDR1 LNHNV and CDR2 YYDKDF (reference sequence). V shed 1 base and J 4 bases; nucleotides not matched to a gene: 6. CDR3 length: 16 amino acids.

The gene calls are TRBV2 and TRBJ2-3, with D possibly TRBD2 on 6 matching bases. CDR1 is SNHLY and CDR2 is FYNNEI in the germline V gene. The CDR3 loop spans 12 amino acids. Trimming shortened V by 4 bases and J by 10 bases, and 12 bases separated the two germline ends. CDR3 DNA sequence: TGTGCCAGCAGTGGGAAGGGACTCGCGCAGTATTTT. Residues: CASSGKGLAQYF.

The V call is TRBV6-4, the J call TRBJ2-7; 10 bases align to TRBD2. Germline V gives CDR1 MRHNA, CDR2 SNTAGT. Trimming removed 4 bases from V and 2 bases from J; junction bases left unmatched: 5. CDR3 length equals 15 residues. The CDR3 reads CASSVSSGGAYEQYF. The CDR3 DNA is TGTGCCAGCAGTGTTTCCAGCGGGGGGGCCTACGAGCAGTACTTC.

In this sample, this clone turned up once. This rearrangement joins TRBV10-3 to TRBJ1-1, with 7 bases that match TRBD1. The germline V gene encodes CDR1 ENHRY and CDR2 SYGVKD. The junction had 3 bases not matched to a gene; V was cut back by 0 bases and J by 8 bases. The CDR3 length is 13 residues. CDR3 bases: TGTGCCATCAGTGAGTCAGGACAGGCAGAAGCTTTCTTT. Its protein product is CAISESGQAEAFF.

The chain recombines TRBV5-1 with TRBJ2-3; TRBD2 aligns across 8 bases. V shed 2 bases and J 4 bases; nucleotides not matched to a gene: 6. Germline-derived CDR1 and CDR2 are SGHRS and YFSETQ. The length of the CDR3 is 15 residues. The DNA for the CDR3 is TGCGCCAGCAGCTTAACAGCGGGAGCTTCAGATACGCAGTATTTT. Its translation is CASSLTAGASDTQYF.

The chain couples TRBV29-1 to TRBJ2-3; D may be TRBD1 (6 bases). V was cut by 3 bases and J by 8 bases, with 9 bases left in between. The CDR3 runs to 11 residues. Germline CDR1 is SQVTM and CDR2 is ANQGSEA. The CDR3 DNA reads as TGCAGCGTTGATTCAGGGGCTACGCAGTATTTT. Translated, it gives CSVDSGATQYF.

This clone appeared a single time. The V and J genes are TRBV27 and TRBJ2-1; 8 positions agree with TRBD1. This CDR3 is 15 amino acids long. After removal of 5 bases from V and 4 bases from J, the junction contained 7 bases not matched to a gene. Germline V gene lookup returns CDR1 MNHEY and CDR2 SMNVEV (reference sequence). The CDR3 DNA is TGTGCCAGCAGTCCCGGGACAGGAATATACAATGAGCAGTTCTTC. This encodes CASSPGTGIYNEQFF.

The V gene is TRBV20-1, the J gene TRBJ2-3, with 8 bases aligning to TRBD2. This CDR3 spans 15 amino acids. V dropped 3 bases and J dropped 1; count of bases not matched to a gene: 6. In germline, CDR1 is DFQATT, CDR2 SNEGSKA (reference sequence). CDR3 loop: CSASRGLDGTDTQYF. CDR3 coding DNA: TGCAGTGCTAGTCGGGGACTAGACGGCACAGATACGCAGTATTTT.

The chain is built from TRBV4-3 and TRBJ1-1; D is unclear. V was shortened by 0 bases and J by 1 base, with 3 bases between the two germline ends. CDR1 is LGHNA and CDR2 is YSLEER in the germline V gene. This CDR3 spans 13 amino acids. The CDR3 nucleotides read TGCGCCAGCAGCCAAGACAGGAACACTGAAGCTTTCTTT. This gives the protein CASSQDRNTEAFF.

In this sample, this clone turned up once. The CDR3 DNA follows: TGTGCCAGCAGCGTAGAGGTCGAGGCAGGGACCTACGAGCAGTACTTC. It codes for CASSVEVEAGTYEQYF. This sequence joins TRBV9 and TRBJ2-7; D is possibly TRBD1 (5 bases). V lost 0 bases to trimming and J lost 2 bases, with 15 bases between them. CDR1 is SGDLS and CDR2 is YYNGEE in the germline V gene. The CDR3 runs to 16 residues.

The chain employs TRBV5-6 and TRBJ2-1, with D tentatively TRBD1 (5 bases). Germline CDR1 reads SGHDT; CDR2 reads YYEEEE. This CDR3 has 13 amino acids. V dropped 6 bases and J dropped 0 bases, with 7 bases sitting between them. As DNA, the CDR3 is TGTGCCAGCACAGGGATCTCCTACAATGAGCAGTTCTTC. Amino acids: CASTGISYNEQFF.

This chain uses TRBV5-5 with TRBJ1-3; 8 bases are a match to TRBD1. Germline lookup yields CDR1 SGHKS and CDR2 YYEKEE (reference sequence). The J segment lost 4 bases and the V segment lost 4 bases, leaving 4 bases of the junction unmatched. The CDR3 is 14 amino acids. The CDR3 DNA reads TGTGCCAGCAGCCTACAGGGGGACGGAAACACCATATATTTT. It codes for CASSLQGDGNTIYF. Full variable domain (rest looked up from reference TRBV5-5 and TRBJ1-3): DAGVTQSPTHLIKTRGQQVTLRCSPISGHKSVSWYQQVLGQGPQFIFQYYEKEERGRGNFPDRFSARQFPNYSSELNVNALLLGDSALYLCASSLQGDGNTIYFGEGSWLTVV.

In nucleotides, the CDR3 is TGTGCCAGCAGCGTACAGGGGGCCGGGGAGCTGTTTTTT. Protein product: CASSVQGAGELFF. This chain joins TRBV2 and TRBJ2-2; 8 positions match TRBD1. This CDR3 region has 13 residues. The germline V gene encodes CDR1 SNHLY and CDR2 FYNNEI. J gave up 6 bases and V 6 bases, and 3 bases lay outside the gene matches.

J is TRBJ1-5 and V is TRBV25-1, with TRBD1 as a possible D gene (6 bases). There are 13 residues in the CDR3. Germline lookup yields CDR1 MGHDK and CDR2 SYGVNS. Deletions cut 5 bases from V and 11 bases from J, with 16 bases between. The CDR3 region has the DNA TGTGCCAGCAGTAGCCCAGGGGCTACGGCCCAGCATTTT. This codes for CASSSPGATAQHF. Using reference TRBV25-1 and TRBJ1-5 for the parts outside the CDR3, the full variable domain is EADIYQTPRYLVIGTGKKITLECSQTMGHDKMYWYQQDPGMELHLIHYSYGVNSTEKGDLSSESTVSRIRTEHFPLTLESARPSHTSQYLCASSSPGATAQHFGDGTRLSIL.

V is TRBV2 and J is TRBJ1-6; D possibly corresponds to TRBD1 (6 bases). CDR1 is SNHLY and CDR2 is FYNNEI in the germline V gene. V lost 3 bases and J lost 10, with 10 bases in between. CDR3 size: 13 residues. In nucleotides, the CDR3 is TGTGCCAGCAGTGAGGGGGCTGGATCACCCCTCCACTTT. It specifies CASSEGAGSPLHF.

In its sample, this clone was seen once. This chain joins TRBV19 and TRBJ1-1; D possibly corresponds to TRBD1 (5 bases). V lost 3 bases, J lost 1 base, and 6 bases lay in between. Germline V gene lookup returns CDR1 LNHDA and CDR2 SQIVND (reference sequence). The CDR3 runs to 13 residues. CDR3 in DNA: TGTGCCAGTAGTATCAGGGAGAACACTGAAGCTTTCTTT. Translating it yields CASSIRENTEAFF.

V is TRBV5-1 and J is TRBJ2-2; TRBD1 aligns across 9 bases. CDR1 is SGHRS and CDR2 is YFSETQ in the germline V gene. This CDR3 is 15 amino acids long. V was pared by 2 bases and J by 10 bases, with 9 bases of the junction left unmatched. DNA of the CDR3: TGCGCCAGCAGCTTTGGGACAGGGCCGAGTGAGGAGCTGTTTTTT. Translating it yields CASSFGTGPSEELFF.

V gene TRBV5-4 combines with J gene TRBJ2-3, with 12 bases fitting TRBD2. V shed 0 bases, J shed 0 bases, and the junction held 5 bases outside the gene matches. The CDR3 is 18 residues long. Germline V gene data show CDR1 as SGHNT and CDR2 as YYREEE (reference sequence). The CDR3, as DNA: TGTGCCAGCAGCTTGGAACTAGCGGGGGGCCCTAGCACAGATACGCAGTATTTT. Translation gives CASSLELAGGPSTDTQYF.

This chain's CDR3 is CASSQAGQETQYF. The CDR3 region has the DNA TGTGCCAGCAGCCAAGCAGGGCAAGAGACCCAGTACTTC. V and J are TRBV3-1 (or the pseudogene TRBV3-2) and TRBJ2-5; TRBD1 is a possible D gene (5 bases). The CDR3 runs to 13 residues. V was cut by 1 base and J by 2 bases, with 5 bases left in between. Germline-derived CDR1 and CDR2 are LGHDT and YNNKEL (reference sequence).

In this sample, this clone turned up once. V is TRBV18 and J is TRBJ2-1, with 9 bases that match TRBD1. V dropped 3 bases and J dropped 4; count of bases not matched to a gene: 4. The CDR3 has 15 amino acids. The germline gives CDR1 KGHSH, CDR2 LQKENI. The CDR3 sequence: CASSPRTGVYNEQFF. The CDR3 DNA follows: TGTGCCAGCTCACCCCGGACAGGGGTATACAATGAGCAGTTCTTC.

This chain uses TRBV3-1 (or the pseudogene TRBV3-2) with TRBJ2-1; no reliable D call. Germline loops: CDR1 LGHDT, CDR2 YNNKEL (reference sequence). Trimming cost V 1 base and J 5 bases, with 9 bases left between them. This CDR3 contains 14 residues. In DNA, the CDR3 is TGTGCCAGCAGCCAAGGTTTACTGGACAATGAGCAGTTCTTC. This translates into CASSQGLLDNEQFF.

Regarding this clone: At one boundary the junction diverges from the germline segment, which might be a read error. The chain employs TRBV7-7 and TRBJ2-1; a weak D match, TRBD2 (5 bases). Germline V CDR1 and CDR2: SSHAT, FNYEAQ (reference sequence). The CDR3 extends over 16 amino acids. CDR3 in amino acids: CASSLLSSGSGDEQFF. CDR3 in DNA: TGTGCTAGCAGCTTATTGTCGAGCGGTTCGGGCGATGAGCAGTTCTTC.

This chain's CDR3 is CASSLVQNTGELFF. The CDR3 DNA follows: TGTGCCAGCAGCTTGGTTCAGAACACCGGGGAGCTGTTTTTT. This chain joins TRBV5-4 and TRBJ2-2; D is uncertain. This CDR3 contains 14 residues. The V end lost 0 bases, the J end lost 1 base, and 4 bases lay between the germline ends. Germline V gene sequence: CDR1 SGHNT, CDR2 YYREEE (reference sequence).

The chain carries TRBV28 and TRBJ2-7; D possibly corresponds to TRBD2 (7 bases). The V gene's germline CDR1 is MDHEN and CDR2 SYDVKM. V lost 1 base and J lost 4, with 17 bases in between. The CDR3 contains 16 residues. Here the CDR3 reads CASSLLPGGRMYEQYF. In DNA form, the CDR3 reads TGTGCCAGCAGTTTATTACCCGGGGGGCGTATGTACGAGCAGTACTTC.